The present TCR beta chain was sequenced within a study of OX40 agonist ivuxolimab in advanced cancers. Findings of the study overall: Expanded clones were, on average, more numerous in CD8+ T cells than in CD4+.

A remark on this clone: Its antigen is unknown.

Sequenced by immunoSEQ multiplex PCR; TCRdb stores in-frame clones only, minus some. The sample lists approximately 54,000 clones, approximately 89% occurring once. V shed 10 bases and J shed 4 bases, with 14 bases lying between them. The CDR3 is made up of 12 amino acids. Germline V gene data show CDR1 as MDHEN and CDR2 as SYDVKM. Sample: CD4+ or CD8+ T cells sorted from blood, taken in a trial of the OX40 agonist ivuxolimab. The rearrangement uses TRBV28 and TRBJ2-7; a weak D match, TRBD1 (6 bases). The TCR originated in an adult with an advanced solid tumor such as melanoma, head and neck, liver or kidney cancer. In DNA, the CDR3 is TGTGCCACCCGGACAGATCTTTACGAGCAGTACTTC. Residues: CATRTDLYEQYF.